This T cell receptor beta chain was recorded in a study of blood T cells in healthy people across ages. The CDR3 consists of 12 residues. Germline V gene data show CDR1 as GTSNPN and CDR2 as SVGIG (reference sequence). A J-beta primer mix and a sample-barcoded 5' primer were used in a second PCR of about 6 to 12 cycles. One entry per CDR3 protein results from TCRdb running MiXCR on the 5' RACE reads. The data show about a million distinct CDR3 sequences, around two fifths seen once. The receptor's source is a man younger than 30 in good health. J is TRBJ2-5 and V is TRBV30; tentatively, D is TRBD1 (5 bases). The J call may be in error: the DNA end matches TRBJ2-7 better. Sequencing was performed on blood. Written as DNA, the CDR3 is TGTGCCTGGAGTTTTTCCAGGGACGAGCAGTACTTC. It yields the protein CAWSFSRDEQYF.